The 15 T cell receptor beta chains below come from one sample, sequenced in a study of shared clonotypes between healthy human individuals. Terminally differentiated effector memory CD45RA+ cells were left out of the naive CD8 fraction, which was CD45RO-negative and positively selected for CCR7. Here immunoSEQ multiplex PCR was the method, and the copy in TCRdb shows in-frame clones only, minus some. The sample shows a few million clones, over 85% of them seen only once. Sequencing was done on a sample of naive CD8+ T cells from PBMCs. Receptors were obtained from a man aged 18 to 35 in good health. Some clones in this sample may be carry-over from other donors' samples.

This chain connects TRBV30 to TRBJ2-1, with 7 bases that match TRBD1. This CDR3 has 16 residues. V trimming: 2 bases; J trimming: 9 bases; junction bases outside the gene matches: 16. CDR1 and CDR2 from the germline V gene are GTSNPN and SVGIG (reference sequence). CDR3 nucleotides: TGTGCCTGGAGTCCAATGGTGGGACAGAGATCTATTGAGCAGTTCTTC. Its translation is CAWSPMVGQRSIEQFF.

The chain has TRBV2 and TRBJ1-2; D uncertain. Per the germline V gene, CDR1 is SNHLY and CDR2 is FYNNEI. V was trimmed by 3 bases and J by 2 bases, leaving 10 bases between them. The CDR3 has 14 amino acids. The CDR3 DNA sequence: TGTGCCAGCAGTGACAGTTCTCCAAACTATGGCTACACCTTC. It yields the protein CASSDSSPNYGYTF.

The V call is TRBV6-5, the J call TRBJ1-2; the match to TRBD1 covers 11 bases. Germline V CDR1 and CDR2: MNHEY, SVGAGI. V shed 3 bases and J 11 bases; nucleotides not matched to a gene: 11. This CDR3 spans 15 amino acids. CDR3 region: CASSYLRTGGGRYTF. In DNA form, the CDR3 reads TGTGCCAGCAGTTATTTACGGACAGGGGGCGGGAGGTACACCTTC.

The chain has TRBV28 and TRBJ1-6; perhaps TRBD1 as D (5 bases). Germline assignment: CDR1 MDHEN and CDR2 SYDVKM. The CDR3 has 14 amino acids. Trimming removed 2 bases at V and 10 bases at J, with 12 bases between. CDR3 nucleotide sequence: TGTGCCAGCAGTTTAATGGGGGAGGCATCACCCCTCCACTTT. Protein product: CASSLMGEASPLHF.

The rearrangement uses TRBV27 and TRBJ1-2; D is unresolved. This CDR3 has 16 amino acids. The germline V gene encodes CDR1 MNHEY and CDR2 SMNVEV (reference sequence). The germline V and J ends were trimmed by 2 bases and 0 bases, with 13 bases remaining between them. CDR3 sequence: CASSLGPGTANYGYTF. DNA of the CDR3: TGTGCCAGCAGTTTAGGTCCGGGCACAGCTAACTATGGCTACACCTTC.

About this clone itself: This sample also contains other DNA sequences that code for the same CDR3. This rearrangement joins TRBV5-1 to TRBJ2-1; TRBD2 might be the D (6 bases). CDR1 and CDR2 (germline): SGHRS, YFSETQ. The CDR3 sequence is 15 residues long. V lost 2 bases, J lost 1 base, and 10 bases lay in between. The CDR3 region is CASSLAGLSYNEQFF. CDR3 in DNA: TGCGCCAGCAGCTTAGCGGGTCTTTCCTACAATGAGCAGTTCTTC.

To note about this clone: Other DNA sequences in the sample encode the same CDR3. The chain has TRBV9 and TRBJ1-1; D is possibly TRBD1 (5 bases). CDR3 length equals 15 residues. The germline V and J ends were trimmed by 0 bases and 0 bases, with 9 bases remaining between them. Germline-derived CDR1 and CDR2 are SGDLS and YYNGEE. CDR3 DNA: TGTGCCAGCAGCGTAGGGGACTTCCTGAACACTGAAGCTTTCTTT. It codes for CASSVGDFLNTEAFF.

This clone has just one count. The chain has TRBV27 and TRBJ2-2, with 11 bases identical to TRBD2. V gave up 5 bases and J gave up 7 bases; unmatched junction bases: 9. The CDR3 spans 16 residues. CDR1 MNHEY and CDR2 SMNVEV come from the germline V gene (reference sequence). The CDR3 nucleotides read TGTGCCAGCAGTCTTAGCGGGAGGGCCTTCATCGGGGAGCTGTTTTTT. Translating gives CASSLSGRAFIGELFF.

The chain combines TRBV7-9 with TRBJ1-2; D unclear. The V gene lost 0 bases and the J gene lost 4 bases, with 15 bases spanning the gap. Per the germline V gene, CDR1 is SEHNR and CDR2 is FQNEAQ (reference sequence). CDR3 length: 16 residues. CDR3 coding DNA: TGTGCCAGCAGCTTAGCGCTCGGGCAGCCCCTCTATGGCTACACCTTC. Its translation: CASSLALGQPLYGYTF.

The chain joins TRBV7-8 to TRBJ1-5, with 7 bases fitting TRBD1. Looked up from germline, CDR1 is SGHVS and CDR2 is FQNEAQ. CDR3 length: 14 residues. Unmatched junction bases numbered 1, after V lost 5 bases and J lost 0 bases. The DNA of the CDR3 is TGTGCCAGCAGCCCAGGGGGTAGCAATCAGCCCCAGCATTTT. This gives the protein CASSPGGSNQPQHF.

The chain uses TRBV19 and TRBJ2-2; D remains ambiguous. The ends were cut back, 2 bases at V and 1 base at J, with 11 bases in the middle. Per the germline V gene, CDR1 is LNHDA and CDR2 is SQIVND (reference sequence). This CDR3 is 16 amino acids long. This chain's CDR3 is CASSIRAIENTGELFF. The DNA of the CDR3 is TGTGCCAGTAGTATAAGGGCCATCGAGAACACCGGGGAGCTGTTTTTT.

CDR3 amino acids: CASSLAPGARTGELFF. Written as DNA, the CDR3 is TGTGCCAGCAGCTTAGCCCCGGGGGCGCGAACCGGGGAGCTGTTTTTT. This chain connects TRBV11-2 to TRBJ2-2; D possibly matches TRBD1 or TRBD2 (6 bases each). Germline V gene lookup returns CDR1 SGHAT and CDR2 FQNNGV. The CDR3 spans 16 residues. Trimming took 1 base from V and 5 from J, leaving 14 bases between them. The complete variable domain, with remaining parts taken from reference TRBV11-2 and TRBJ2-2, reads EAGVAQSPRYKIIEKRQSVAFWCNPISGHATLYWYQQILGQGPKLLIQFQNNGVVDDSQLPKDRFSAERLKGVDSTLKIQPAKLEDSAVYLCASSLAPGARTGELFFGEGSRLTVL.

This chain joins TRBV28 and TRBJ2-7, with 13 bases identical to TRBD2. In germline, CDR1 is MDHEN, CDR2 SYDVKM. This CDR3 is 18 amino acids long. Trimming took 5 bases from V and 0 from J; bases not matched to a gene: 10. This chain's CDR3 is CASSQTPGLAGISYEQYF. The CDR3 nucleotides read TGTGCCAGCAGTCAAACCCCGGGACTAGCGGGGATCTCCTACGAGCAGTACTTC.

J is TRBJ1-1 and V is TRBV19; 8 nucleotides line up with TRBD1. Per the germline V gene, CDR1 is LNHDA and CDR2 is SQIVND (reference sequence). The junction had 8 bases not matched to a gene; V was cut back by 9 bases and J by 5 bases. This CDR3 has 13 amino acids. The CDR3 region has the DNA TGTGCCAGCCGGCAGGGGGCCAAAACTGAAGCTTTCTTT. Translated: CASRQGAKTEAFF.

Concerning this clone itself: The sample carries other DNA sequences with the same CDR3. V and J are TRBV28 and TRBJ2-7; D is undetermined. Germline CDR1 MDHEN, CDR2 SYDVKM. Trimming cost V 5 bases and J 7 bases, with 6 bases left between them. This CDR3 is built from 10 residues. The CDR3 region has the DNA TGTGCCAGCAGTCTGAATGAGCAGTACTTC. It is translated as CASSLNEQYF.